Below are 14 T cell receptor beta chains sequenced from a single sample in a study of cytomegalovirus exposure and HLA in healthy donors. PCR employed 60 Vbeta and 13 Jbeta primers. Measured with immunoSEQ multiplex PCR; TCRdb has only the in-frame clones, and not every one. The data include 53,000 or so clones; the top ten clones carry over 10%. The material sequenced was PBMCs. These receptors all stem from a man aged 18-30 years in good health and CMV-seropositive.

This chain links TRBV14 with TRBJ2-1; 9 positions match TRBD2. The CDR3 runs 17 residues. The trim removed 1 base at V and 1 base at J, leaving 5 bases unmatched. In germline, CDR1 is SGHDN, CDR2 FVKESK. CDR3 coding DNA: TGTGCCAGCAGCCAAGCATTAGCGGGAGTGTCCTACAATGAGCAGTTCTTC. Protein sequence: CASSQALAGVSYNEQFF.

The rearrangement uses TRBV21-1 and TRBJ1-1; the table's TRBD1 call for D was not verified on the DNA. TRBV21-1 is described as a pseudogene. The CDR3 sequence is 16 residues long. This chain's CDR3 is CASSKAQPQGVTEAFF. DNA for the CDR3: TGTGCCAGCAGCAAAGCTCAACCCCAGGGGGTCACTGAAGCTTTCTTT.

V gene TRBV7-9 combines with J gene TRBJ2-1; possibly TRBD2 for D (6 bases). The CDR3 extends over 14 amino acids. V dropped 1 base and J dropped 6 bases, with 10 bases sitting between them. CDR1 SEHNR and CDR2 FQNEAQ come from the germline V gene (reference sequence). The CDR3 DNA follows: TGTGCCAGCAGCTTAGGCGGGGCTCGCAATGAGCAGTTCTTC. This encodes CASSLGGARNEQFF.

The gene calls are TRBV29-1 and TRBJ1-1; 8 bases match TRBD1. V dropped 6 bases and J dropped 3; count of bases not matched to a gene: 3. Looked up from germline, CDR1 is SQVTM and CDR2 is ANQGSEA. The CDR3 extends over 12 amino acids. This chain's CDR3 is CSVDRGDTEAFF. As DNA, the CDR3 is TGCAGCGTCGACAGGGGTGACACTGAAGCTTTCTTT.

J is TRBJ2-2 and V is TRBV6-4, with TRBD1 matching over 9 bases. CDR3 length equals 13 residues. CDR1 is MRHNA and CDR2 is SNTAGT in the germline V gene. Losses at the gene ends were 8 bases for V and 3 bases for J; bases not matched to a gene: 1. The CDR3 DNA reads as TGTGCCAGCGGGGACAGGGACACCGGGGAGCTGTTTTTT. This encodes CASGDRDTGELFF.

The rearrangement links TRBV11-2 to TRBJ2-7; 10 bases are shared with TRBD1. CDR1 and CDR2 from the germline V gene are SGHAT and FQNNGV. CDR3 length: 14 amino acids. Unmatched junction bases numbered 4, after V lost 1 base and J lost 7 bases. The CDR3 spells CASSLVGTGEEQYF. The CDR3, as DNA: TGTGCCAGCAGCTTAGTTGGGACAGGGGAAGAGCAGTACTTC.

The genes are TRBV28 and TRBJ2-7, with 7 bases identical to TRBD1. Germline values: CDR1 MDHEN, CDR2 SYDVKM. The CDR3 runs 13 residues. V shed 3 bases, J shed 4 bases, and the junction held 3 bases outside the gene matches. Here the CDR3 DNA reads TGTGCCAGCAGTTTCGAGACAGGGTACGAGCAGTACTTC. Its translation: CASSFETGYEQYF.

V is TRBV27 and J is TRBJ2-2; weak D call: TRBD2 (5 bases). Germline values: CDR1 MNHEY, CDR2 SMNVEV (reference sequence). Trimming shortened V by 7 bases and J by 6 bases, and 9 bases separated the two germline ends. The CDR3 runs 12 residues. CDR3 region: CASKRYAGELFF. In DNA form, the CDR3 reads TGTGCCAGCAAGCGGTATGCCGGGGAGCTGTTTTTT.

This chain connects TRBV30 to TRBJ1-1; a possible D gene is TRBD1 (6 bases). V was trimmed by 3 bases and J by 0 bases, leaving 14 bases between them. The CDR3 is 15 residues long. Germline assignment: CDR1 GTSNPN and CDR2 SVGIG (reference sequence). Written as DNA, the CDR3 is TGTGCCTGGAGCGGGGGGCCAGGCATGAACACTGAAGCTTTCTTT. This sequence encodes CAWSGGPGMNTEAFF.

The V call is TRBV15, the J call TRBJ1-4; perhaps TRBD1 as D (5 bases). The CDR3 covers 17 residues. V was pared by 2 bases and J by 0 bases, with 13 bases between. The germline CDR1 and CDR2 sequences are LNHNV and YYDKDF (reference sequence). The CDR3 here is CATSRQGIRSTNEKLFF. CDR3 sequence (DNA): TGTGCCACCAGCAGACAGGGAATCCGGTCAACTAATGAAAAACTGTTTTTT.

The chain carries TRBV28 and TRBJ2-7, with D perhaps TRBD2 (6 bases). The V and J ends lost 3 bases and 3 bases respectively, with 27 bases between them. The germline CDR1 and CDR2 sequences are MDHEN and SYDVKM. The CDR3 totals 19 residues. In DNA, the CDR3 is TGTGCCAGCAGTTTTCAACTAGCCGATACTCAACCTGGACGCTACGAGCAGTACTTC. Its protein product is CASSFQLADTQPGRYEQYF.

The rearrangement uses TRBV5-1 and TRBJ1-1; maybe TRBD1 (5 bases). The germline V gene has CDR1 SGHRS and CDR2 YFSETQ. Trimming pared 0 bases from V and 5 bases from J, leaving 14 bases between. CDR3 length: 15 residues. As DNA, the CDR3 is TGCGCCAGCAGCTTGGGCAACCTCGGACAAACTGAAGCTTTCTTT. Its translation: CASSLGNLGQTEAFF.

The gene calls are TRBV2 and TRBJ2-1; TRBD2 matches 9 bases. The ends lost 0 bases at V and 13 bases at J; junction bases unmatched: 16. The germline gives CDR1 SNHLY, CDR2 FYNNEI. The CDR3 runs to 17 residues. The CDR3 loop reads CASSEARGRANSRDQFF. For the CDR3, the DNA is TGTGCCAGCAGTGAAGCCCGCGGGAGGGCCAATTCGCGCGATCAGTTCTTC.

This chain connects TRBV19 to TRBJ1-1; possibly TRBD1 for D (5 bases). This CDR3 spans 13 amino acids. Germline V lookup: CDR1 LNHDA, CDR2 SQIVND (reference sequence). V was pared by 6 bases and J by 1 base, with 9 bases between. The CDR3 spells CASSETGNTEAFF. DNA of the CDR3: TGTGCCAGTAGCGAAACAGGGAACACTGAAGCTTTCTTT.